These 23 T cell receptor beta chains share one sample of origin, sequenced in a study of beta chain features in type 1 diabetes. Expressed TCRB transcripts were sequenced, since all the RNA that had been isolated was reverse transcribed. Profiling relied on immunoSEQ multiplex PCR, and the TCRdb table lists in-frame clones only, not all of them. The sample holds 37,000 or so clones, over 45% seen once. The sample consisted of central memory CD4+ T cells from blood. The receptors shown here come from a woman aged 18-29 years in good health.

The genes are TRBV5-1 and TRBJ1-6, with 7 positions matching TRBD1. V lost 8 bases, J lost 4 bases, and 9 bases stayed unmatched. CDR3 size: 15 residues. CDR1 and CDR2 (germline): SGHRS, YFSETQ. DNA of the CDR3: TGCGCCAGGTCCTCGACAGGGCCATATAATTCACCCCTCCACTTT. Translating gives CARSSTGPYNSPLHF.

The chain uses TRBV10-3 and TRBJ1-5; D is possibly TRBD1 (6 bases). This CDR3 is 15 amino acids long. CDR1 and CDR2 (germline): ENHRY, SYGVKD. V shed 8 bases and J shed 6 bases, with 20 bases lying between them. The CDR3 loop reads CAIDRRGGESQPQHF. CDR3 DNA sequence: TGTGCCATCGACCGGAGGGGGGGAGAAAGTCAGCCCCAGCATTTT.

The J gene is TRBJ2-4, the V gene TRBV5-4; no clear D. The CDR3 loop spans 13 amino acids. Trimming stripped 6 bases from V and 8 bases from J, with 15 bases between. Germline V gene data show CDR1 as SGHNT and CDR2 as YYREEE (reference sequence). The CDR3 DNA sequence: TGTGCCAGCACCGCGAGAGGTTCGGACATTCAGTACTTC. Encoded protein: CASTARGSDIQYF. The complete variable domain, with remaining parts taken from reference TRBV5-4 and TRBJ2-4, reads ETGVTQSPTHLIKTRGQQVTLRCSSQSGHNTVSWYQQALGQGPQFIFQYYREEENGRGNFPPRFSGLQFPNYSSELNVNALELDDSALYLCASTARGSDIQYFGAGTRLSVL.

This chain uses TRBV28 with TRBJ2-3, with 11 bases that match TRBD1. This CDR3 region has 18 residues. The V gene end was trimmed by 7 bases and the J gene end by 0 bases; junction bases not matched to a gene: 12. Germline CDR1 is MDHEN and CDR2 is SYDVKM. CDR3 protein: CASTPSQGTGGSTDTQYF. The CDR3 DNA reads TGTGCCAGCACCCCTTCCCAGGGGACAGGGGGTAGCACAGATACGCAGTATTTT.

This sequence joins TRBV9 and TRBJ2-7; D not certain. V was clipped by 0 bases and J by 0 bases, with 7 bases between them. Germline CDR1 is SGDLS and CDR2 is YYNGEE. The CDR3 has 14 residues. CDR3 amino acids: CASSVGPVSYEQYF. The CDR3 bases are TGTGCCAGCAGCGTAGGTCCAGTCTCCTACGAGCAGTACTTC.

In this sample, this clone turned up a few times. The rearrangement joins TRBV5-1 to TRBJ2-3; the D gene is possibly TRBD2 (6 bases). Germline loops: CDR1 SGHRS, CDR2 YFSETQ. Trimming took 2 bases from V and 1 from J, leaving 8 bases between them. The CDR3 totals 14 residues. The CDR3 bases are TGCGCCAGCAGCTTTTCGGGAGGCACAGATACGCAGTATTTT. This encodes CASSFSGGTDTQYF.

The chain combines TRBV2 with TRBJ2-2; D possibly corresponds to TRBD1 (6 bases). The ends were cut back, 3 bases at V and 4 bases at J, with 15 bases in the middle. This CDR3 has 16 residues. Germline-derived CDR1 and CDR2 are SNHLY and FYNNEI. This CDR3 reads CASSDAARGSTGELFF. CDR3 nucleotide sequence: TGTGCCAGCAGTGATGCGGCCAGGGGCAGCACCGGGGAGCTGTTTTTT.

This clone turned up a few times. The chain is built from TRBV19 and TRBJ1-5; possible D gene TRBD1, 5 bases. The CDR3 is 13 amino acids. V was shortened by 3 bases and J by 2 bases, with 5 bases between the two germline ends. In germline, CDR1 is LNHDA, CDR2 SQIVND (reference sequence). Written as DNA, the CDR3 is TGTGCCAGTAGTATCAGGGGCAATCAGCCCCAGCATTTT. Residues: CASSIRGNQPQHF.

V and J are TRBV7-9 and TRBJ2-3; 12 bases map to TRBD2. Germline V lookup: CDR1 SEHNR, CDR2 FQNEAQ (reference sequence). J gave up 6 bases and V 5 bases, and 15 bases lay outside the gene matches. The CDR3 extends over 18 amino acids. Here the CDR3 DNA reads TGTGCCAGCAGCCCCGACGGAGGGACTAGCGGGCCTGCGGATACGCAGTATTTT. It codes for CASSPDGGTSGPADTQYF. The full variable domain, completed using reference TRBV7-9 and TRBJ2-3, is DTGVSQNPRHKITKRGQNVTFRCDPISEHNRLYWYRQTLGQGPEFLTYFQNEAQLEKSRLLSDRFSAERPKGSFSTLEIQRTEQGDSAMYLCASSPDGGTSGPADTQYFGPGTRLTVL.

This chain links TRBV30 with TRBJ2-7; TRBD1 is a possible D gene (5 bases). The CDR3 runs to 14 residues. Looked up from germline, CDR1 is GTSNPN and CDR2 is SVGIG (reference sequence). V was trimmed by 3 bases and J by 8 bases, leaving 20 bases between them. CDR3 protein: CAWSETTATGKQYF. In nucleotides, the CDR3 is TGTGCCTGGAGCGAAACGACAGCAACTGGGAAGCAGTACTTC.

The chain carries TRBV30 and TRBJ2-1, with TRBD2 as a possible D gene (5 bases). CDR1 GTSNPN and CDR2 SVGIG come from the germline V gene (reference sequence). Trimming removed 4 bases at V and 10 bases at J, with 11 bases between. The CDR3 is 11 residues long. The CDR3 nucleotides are TGTGCCTGGAAACTTGCTAGCGAGCAGTTCTTC. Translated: CAWKLASEQFF.

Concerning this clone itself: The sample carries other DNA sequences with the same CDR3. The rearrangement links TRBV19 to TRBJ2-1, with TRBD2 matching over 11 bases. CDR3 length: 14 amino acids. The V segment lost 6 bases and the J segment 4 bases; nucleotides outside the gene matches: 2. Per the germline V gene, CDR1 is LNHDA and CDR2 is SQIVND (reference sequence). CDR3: CASRLAGAYNEQFF. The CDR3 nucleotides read TGTGCCAGTAGACTAGCGGGGGCTTACAATGAGCAGTTCTTC.

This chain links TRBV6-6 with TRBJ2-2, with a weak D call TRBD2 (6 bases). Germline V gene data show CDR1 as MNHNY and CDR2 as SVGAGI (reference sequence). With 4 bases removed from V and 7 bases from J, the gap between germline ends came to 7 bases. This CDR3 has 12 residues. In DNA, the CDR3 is TGTGCCAGCAGTTGGGGGGACGGGGAGCTGTTTTTT. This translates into CASSWGDGELFF.

CDR3 coding DNA: TGTGCCAGCAGTGGGGCCATAGGTTGGAACTATGGCTACACCTTC. Translating it yields CASSGAIGWNYGYTF. V gene TRBV27 combines with J gene TRBJ1-2; TRBD1 is a possible D gene (5 bases). From germline, CDR1 is MNHEY and CDR2 SMNVEV (reference sequence). This CDR3 comprises 15 residues. Trimming stripped 5 bases from V and 2 bases from J, with 15 bases between.

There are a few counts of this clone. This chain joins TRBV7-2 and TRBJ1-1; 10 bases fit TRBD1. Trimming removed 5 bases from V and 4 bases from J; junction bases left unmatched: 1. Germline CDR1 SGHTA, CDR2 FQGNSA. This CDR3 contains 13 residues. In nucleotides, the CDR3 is TGTGCCAGCAGCCGACAGGGGGCCACTGAAGCTTTCTTT. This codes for CASSRQGATEAFF.

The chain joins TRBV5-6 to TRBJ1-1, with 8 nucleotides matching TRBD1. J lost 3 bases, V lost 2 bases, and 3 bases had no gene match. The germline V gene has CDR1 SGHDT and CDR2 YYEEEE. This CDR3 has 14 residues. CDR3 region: CASSLQGGHTEAFF. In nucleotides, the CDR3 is TGTGCCAGCAGCTTACAGGGGGGTCACACTGAAGCTTTCTTT.

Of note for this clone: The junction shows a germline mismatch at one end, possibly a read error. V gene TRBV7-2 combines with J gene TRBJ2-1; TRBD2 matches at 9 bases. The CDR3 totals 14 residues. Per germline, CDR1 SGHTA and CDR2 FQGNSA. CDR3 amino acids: CASSLDGLAINGVF. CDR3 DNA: TGTGCCAGCAGCCTTGACGGACTAGCGATCAATGGGGTCTTC. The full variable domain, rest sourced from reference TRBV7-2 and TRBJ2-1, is GAGVSQSPSNKVTEKGKDVELRCDPISGHTALYWYRQSLGQGLEFLIYFQGNSAPDKSGLPSDRFSAERTGGSVSTLTIQRTQQEDSAVYLCASSLDGLAINGVFGPGTRLTVL.

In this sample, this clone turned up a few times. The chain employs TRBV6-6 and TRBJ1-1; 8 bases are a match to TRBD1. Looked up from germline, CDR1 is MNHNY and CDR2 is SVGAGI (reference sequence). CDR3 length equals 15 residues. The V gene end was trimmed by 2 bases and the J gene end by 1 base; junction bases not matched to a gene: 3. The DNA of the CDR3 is TGTGCCAGCAGTTACCAGGACAGGGCGAACACTGAAGCTTTCTTT. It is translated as CASSYQDRANTEAFF.

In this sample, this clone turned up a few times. CDR3 bases: TGTGCCAGCAGTTACTCGCGGTATAGCAATCAGCCCCAGCATTTT. Translation: CASSYSRYSNQPQHF. The chain couples TRBV6-5 to TRBJ1-5; D uncertain. The CDR3 is made up of 15 amino acids. In germline, CDR1 is MNHEY, CDR2 SVGAGI. Trimming left V 0 bases short and J 0 bases short, with 6 bases between.

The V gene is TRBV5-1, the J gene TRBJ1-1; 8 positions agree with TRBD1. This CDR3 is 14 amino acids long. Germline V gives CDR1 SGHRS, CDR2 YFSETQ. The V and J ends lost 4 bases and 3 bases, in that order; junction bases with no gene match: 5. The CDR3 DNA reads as TGCGCCAGCAGCGACACAGGGGGGGACACTGAAGCTTTCTTT. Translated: CASSDTGGDTEAFF. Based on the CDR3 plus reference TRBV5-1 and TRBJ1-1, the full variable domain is KAGVTQTPRYLIKTRGQQVTLSCSPISGHRSVSWYQQTPGQGLQFLFEYFSETQRNKGNFPGRFSGRQFSNSRSEMNVSTLELGDSALYLCASSDTGGDTEAFFGQGTRLTVV.

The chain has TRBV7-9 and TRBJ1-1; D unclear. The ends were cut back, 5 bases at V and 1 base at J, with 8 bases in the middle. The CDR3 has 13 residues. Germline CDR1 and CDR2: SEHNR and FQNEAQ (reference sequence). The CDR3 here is CASSPRRNTEAFF. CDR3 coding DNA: TGTGCCAGCAGCCCCCGCAGGAACACTGAAGCTTTCTTT.

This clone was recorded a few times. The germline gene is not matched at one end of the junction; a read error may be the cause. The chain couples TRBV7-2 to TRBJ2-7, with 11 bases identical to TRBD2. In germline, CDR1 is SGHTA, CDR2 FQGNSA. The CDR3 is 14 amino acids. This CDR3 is CASSLVRSSGRPAF. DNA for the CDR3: TGTGCCAGCAGCTTAGTTCGCTCTAGCGGGAGGCCTGCCTTC.

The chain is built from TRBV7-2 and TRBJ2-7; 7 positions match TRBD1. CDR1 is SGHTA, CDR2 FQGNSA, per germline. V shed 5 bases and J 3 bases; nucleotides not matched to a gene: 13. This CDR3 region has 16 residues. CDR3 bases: TGTGCCAGCAGCATCGGACAGGCCCAGTTCGGCTACGAGCAGTACTTC. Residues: CASSIGQAQFGYEQYF.